A selection of T cell receptor beta chains follows, all from one sample in a study of T cells in Graves' hyperthyroidism and ophthalmopathy. Via MiXCR, TCRdb re-called the multiplex PCR reads, giving one row per CDR3 protein. The sample has 600,000 to 900,000 distinct CDR3 sequences; less than 20% are singletons. The sequenced sample consisted of blood. The receptors were gathered from a man aged 18 to 30 with Graves' hyperthyroidism. Each CDR3 is given with its conserved first and last residue. The order of the fields is V gene, clone size, D gene, J gene, CDR3 protein, CDR3 DNA. D genes are given only for firm matches. Size is stated for part of the rows, as once, few or many counts, or as a class when the clone is expanded.

V gene: TRBV30
clone size: -
D gene: -
J gene: TRBJ1-6
CDR3 protein: CAWSSNVQNSPLHF
CDR3 DNA: TGTGCCTGGAGTAGTAATGTCCAGAATTCACCCCTCCACTTT

V gene: TRBV19
clone size: -
D gene: -
J gene: TRBJ1-2
CDR3 protein: CASRGTGMSNGYTF
CDR3 DNA: TGTGCCAGTAGGGGTACAGGGATGAGCAATGGCTACACCTTC

V gene: TRBV11-3
clone size: few
D gene: TRBD2
J gene: TRBJ2-2
CDR3 protein: CASSLEASGTGGELFF
CDR3 DNA: TGTGCCAGCAGCTTAGAGGCTAGCGGTACTGGCGGGGAGCTGTTTTTT

V gene: TRBV6-5
clone size: few
D gene: -
J gene: TRBJ2-5
CDR3 protein: CASSYRAETQYF
CDR3 DNA: TGTGCCAGCAGTTATCGAGCGGAGACCCAGTACTTC

V gene: TRBV10-1
clone size: few
D gene: -
J gene: TRBJ2-1
CDR3 protein: CASSETDNEQFF
CDR3 DNA: TGCGCCAGCAGTGAGACCGACAATGAGCAGTTCTTC

V gene: TRBV12-3/TRBV12-4
clone size: -
D gene: -
J gene: TRBJ2-5
CDR3 protein: CASSLPSMGQETQYF
CDR3 DNA: TGTGCCAGCAGTTTACCGAGCATGGGGCAAGAGACCCAGTACTTC

V gene: TRBV6-1
clone size: few
D gene: TRBD2
J gene: TRBJ2-1
CDR3 protein: CASGLAADNEQFF
CDR3 DNA: TGTGCCAGTGGACTAGCCGCGGACAATGAGCAGTTCTTC

V gene: TRBV14
clone size: -
D gene: -
J gene: TRBJ2-3
CDR3 protein: CASSQKGERGADTQYF
CDR3 DNA: TGTGCCAGCAGCCAAAAGGGAGAACGTGGGGCAGATACGCAGTATTTT

V gene: TRBV2
clone size: many
D gene: -
J gene: TRBJ1-5
CDR3 protein: CASSFFQWQPQHF
CDR3 DNA: TGTGCCAGCAGTTTTTTCCAGTGGCAGCCCCAGCATTTT

V gene: TRBV24-1
clone size: few
D gene: TRBD2
J gene: TRBJ2-5
CDR3 protein: CATSDHGTSGRETQYF
CDR3 DNA: TGTGCCACCAGTGATCACGGGACTAGCGGGAGAGAGACCCAGTACTTC

V gene: TRBV19
clone size: once
D gene: TRBD2
J gene: TRBJ2-7
CDR3 protein: CATQASGEFEQYF
CDR3 DNA: TGTGCCACCCAGGCTAGCGGGGAGTTCGAGCAGTACTTC

V gene: TRBV20-1
clone size: many
D gene: -
J gene: TRBJ2-3
CDR3 protein: CSARDPQGRTDTQYF
CDR3 DNA: TGCAGTGCTAGAGATCCCCAGGGACGCACAGATACGCAGTATTTT

V gene: TRBV7-3
clone size: once
D gene: -
J gene: TRBJ2-1
CDR3 protein: CASSSSGSNEQFF
CDR3 DNA: TGTGCCAGCAGCTCCAGCGGGTCCAATGAGCAGTTCTTC

V gene: TRBV30
clone size: many
D gene: TRBD1
J gene: TRBJ1-2
CDR3 protein: CAWRPGQVGYGYTF
CDR3 DNA: TGTGCCTGGAGACCGGGACAGGTGGGCTATGGCTACACCTTC

V gene: TRBV30
clone size: -
D gene: TRBD1
J gene: TRBJ1-1
CDR3 protein: CAWNGQGRSEAFF
CDR3 DNA: TGTGCCTGGAACGGACAGGGTAGAAGTGAAGCTTTCTTT

V gene: TRBV14
clone size: -
D gene: TRBD2
J gene: TRBJ2-7
CDR3 protein: CASSLLAGLPYEQYF
CDR3 DNA: TGTGCCAGCAGCCTCTTAGCGGGACTCCCTTACGAGCAGTACTTC

V gene: TRBV5-6
clone size: -
D gene: TRBD1
J gene: TRBJ1-2
CDR3 protein: CASSFGQGASGYTF
CDR3 DNA: TGTGCCAGCAGCTTTGGACAGGGGGCTTCGGGCTACACCTTC

V gene: TRBV28
clone size: many
D gene: -
J gene: TRBJ2-3
CDR3 protein: CASWSRLTDTQYF
CDR3 DNA: TGTGCCAGCTGGTCCAGACTCACAGATACGCAGTATTTT

V gene: TRBV5-1
clone size: many
D gene: -
J gene: TRBJ2-3
CDR3 protein: CASSLLSVPTDTQYF
CDR3 DNA: TGCGCCAGCAGCTTGTTGAGCGTCCCCACAGATACGCAGTATTTT

V gene: TRBV30
clone size: many
D gene: -
J gene: TRBJ1-1
CDR3 protein: CAWSVQRAEAFF
CDR3 DNA: TGTGCCTGGAGTGTACAGAGGGCTGAAGCTTTCTTT

V gene: TRBV30
clone size: many
D gene: TRBD1
J gene: TRBJ2-7
CDR3 protein: CAWSYPGTAAYEQYF
CDR3 DNA: TGTGCCTGGAGTTACCCCGGGACAGCGGCCTACGAGCAGTACTTC

V gene: TRBV20-1
clone size: many
D gene: TRBD2
J gene: TRBJ2-3
CDR3 protein: CSASTSGGTDTQYF
CDR3 DNA: TGCAGTGCTAGTACTAGCGGGGGCACAGATACGCAGTATTTT

V gene: TRBV2
clone size: many
D gene: TRBD2
J gene: TRBJ2-3
CDR3 protein: CASIAGGSTDTQYF
CDR3 DNA: TGTGCCAGCATAGCGGGAGGGAGCACAGATACGCAGTATTTT

V gene: TRBV6-1
clone size: many
D gene: TRBD2
J gene: TRBJ2-7
CDR3 protein: CASTERGGEQYF
CDR3 DNA: TGTGCCAGCACCGAGCGGGGAGGCGAGCAGTACTTC

V gene: TRBV7-2
clone size: -
D gene: TRBD1
J gene: TRBJ2-6
CDR3 protein: CASSLTGGQSGANVLTF
CDR3 DNA: TGTGCCAGCAGCTTGACAGGGGGCCAGTCTGGGGCCAACGTCCTGACTTTC

V gene: TRBV28
clone size: many
D gene: -
J gene: TRBJ2-7
CDR3 protein: CASSPISSYEQYF
CDR3 DNA: TGTGCCAGCAGCCCGATTAGCTCCTACGAGCAGTACTTC

V gene: TRBV2
clone size: many
D gene: TRBD2
J gene: TRBJ2-7
CDR3 protein: CASISGGSYEQYF
CDR3 DNA: TGTGCCAGCATTTCGGGCGGGAGTTACGAGCAGTACTTC

V gene: TRBV27
clone size: -
D gene: -
J gene: TRBJ2-1
CDR3 protein: CASSLEGRRYNEQFF
CDR3 DNA: TGTGCCAGCAGTTTAGAAGGTCGCCGGTACAATGAGCAGTTCTTC

V gene: TRBV7-9
clone size: -
D gene: -
J gene: TRBJ2-5
CDR3 protein: CASSLTDETQYF
CDR3 DNA: TGTGCCAGCAGCTTAACCGATGAGACCCAGTACTTC

V gene: TRBV29-1
clone size: few
D gene: TRBD2
J gene: TRBJ2-7
CDR3 protein: CSVDRSGRANEQYF
CDR3 DNA: TGCAGCGTAGACCGTAGCGGGAGGGCCAACGAGCAGTACTTC

V gene: TRBV7-3
clone size: -
D gene: -
J gene: TRBJ2-1
CDR3 protein: CASSLSGGADEQFF
CDR3 DNA: TGTGCCAGCAGCCTAAGTGGGGGGGCCGATGAGCAGTTCTTC

V gene: TRBV7-9
clone size: -
D gene: -
J gene: TRBJ2-1
CDR3 protein: CASTHPGRGHEQFF
CDR3 DNA: TGTGCCAGCACCCACCCGGGCAGGGGCCATGAGCAGTTCTTC

V gene: TRBV12-3/TRBV12-4
clone size: many
D gene: -
J gene: TRBJ2-5
CDR3 protein: CASAGDQETQYF
CDR3 DNA: TGTGCCAGCGCAGGGGACCAAGAGACCCAGTACTTC

V gene: TRBV25-1
clone size: -
D gene: TRBD1
J gene: TRBJ2-5
CDR3 protein: CASRTRDRGRETQYF
CDR3 DNA: TGTGCCAGCAGAACCAGGGACAGGGGGCGAGAGACCCAGTACTTC

V gene: TRBV19
clone size: -
D gene: -
J gene: TRBJ2-7
CDR3 protein: CASSIEGGPPYEQYF
CDR3 DNA: TGTGCCAGTAGTATAGAAGGAGGGCCCCCCTACGAGCAGTACTTC

V gene: TRBV30
clone size: few
D gene: -
J gene: TRBJ1-1
CDR3 protein: CASEARGGTEAFF
CDR3 DNA: TGTGCCTCCGAGGCCAGGGGAGGCACTGAAGCTTTCTTT

V gene: TRBV4-1
clone size: -
D gene: -
J gene: TRBJ1-1
CDR3 protein: CASSQGPRGGNTEAFF
CDR3 DNA: TGCGCCAGCAGCCAAGGCCCCAGGGGAGGAAACACTGAAGCTTTCTTT

V gene: TRBV29-1
clone size: -
D gene: -
J gene: TRBJ2-5
CDR3 protein: CSVPAVSGHQWETQYF
CDR3 DNA: TGCAGCGTCCCAGCCGTGTCTGGCCACCAGTGGGAGACCCAGTACTTC

V gene: TRBV11-3
clone size: many
D gene: -
J gene: TRBJ1-1
CDR3 protein: CASSFTGGTEAFF
CDR3 DNA: TGTGCCAGCAGCTTCACTGGGGGCACTGAAGCTTTCTTT

V gene: TRBV28
clone size: many
D gene: TRBD1
J gene: TRBJ1-4
CDR3 protein: CASSSLTGGGEKLFF
CDR3 DNA: TGTGCCAGCAGTTCCCTGACAGGGGGAGGTGAAAAACTGTTTTTT

V gene: TRBV10-3
clone size: -
D gene: TRBD1
J gene: TRBJ2-7
CDR3 protein: CAISDQTGGAYEQYF
CDR3 DNA: TGTGCCATCAGTGACCAGACAGGGGGGGCCTACGAGCAGTACTTC

V gene: TRBV7-9
clone size: -
D gene: -
J gene: TRBJ2-1
CDR3 protein: CASSLDRRVSYNEQFF
CDR3 DNA: TGTGCCAGCAGCTTGGATCGGCGGGTGTCCTACAATGAGCAGTTCTTC

V gene: TRBV19
clone size: -
D gene: -
J gene: TRBJ2-5
CDR3 protein: CASSILGGGQETQYF
CDR3 DNA: TGTGCCAGTAGTATATTAGGCGGCGGCCAAGAGACCCAGTACTTC

V gene: TRBV28
clone size: -
D gene: -
J gene: TRBJ2-6
CDR3 protein: CASRQFSGANVLTF
CDR3 DNA: TGTGCCTCCCGTCAGTTCTCTGGGGCCAACGTCCTGACTTTC